This T cell receptor (beta chain) was captured in a study of T cell responses to AZD1222 COVID-19 vaccine. Study-level findings and limits: Clonal diversity may have been underestimated, and the donors were mostly white British, with more females than males. Sampling captured repertoires only after the peak T cell response.

A note on this clone: Its antigen is still unknown.

Produced via immunoSEQ multiplex PCR; TCRdb's table is partial and in-frame only. The sample has 100,000 or so clones, about 89% seen once. The sequence came from an adult in good health. The sequencing here drew on peripheral blood, taken on day 0 of AZD1222 vaccination.

The CDR3 loop is CASSYRTSGRVGELFF. CDR3 bases: TGTGCCAGCAGTTACCGGACTAGCGGGAGAGTCGGGGAGCTGTTTTTT. The chain combines TRBV6-5 with TRBJ2-2, with 13 bases matching TRBD2. Germline V gene sequence: CDR1 MNHEY, CDR2 SVGAGI. CDR3 length: 16 residues. V was clipped by 2 bases and J by 7 bases; unmatched bases: 4.